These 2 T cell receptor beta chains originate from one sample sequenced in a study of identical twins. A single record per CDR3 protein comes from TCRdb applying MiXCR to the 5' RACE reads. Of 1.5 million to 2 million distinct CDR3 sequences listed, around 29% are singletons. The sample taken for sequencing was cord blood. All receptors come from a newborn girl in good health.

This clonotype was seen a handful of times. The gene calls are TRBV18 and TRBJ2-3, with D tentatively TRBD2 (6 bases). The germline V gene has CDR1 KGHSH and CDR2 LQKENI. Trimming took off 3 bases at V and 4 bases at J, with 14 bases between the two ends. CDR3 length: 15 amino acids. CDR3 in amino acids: CASSPALATSDTQYF. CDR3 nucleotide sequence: TGTGCCAGCTCACCCGCACTAGCTACCTCAGATACGCAGTATTTT. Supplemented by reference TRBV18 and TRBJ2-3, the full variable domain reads NAGVMQNPRHLVRRRGQEARLRCSPMKGHSHVYWYRQLPEEGLKFMVYLQKENIIDESGMPKERFSAEFPKEGPSILRIQQVVRGDSAAYFCASSPALATSDTQYFGPGTRLTVL.

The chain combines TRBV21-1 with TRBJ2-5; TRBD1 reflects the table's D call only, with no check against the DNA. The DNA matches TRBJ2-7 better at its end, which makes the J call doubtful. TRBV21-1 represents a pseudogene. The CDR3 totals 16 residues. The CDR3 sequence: CASSSLPKARGYEQYF. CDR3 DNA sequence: TGTGCCAGCAGCTCGCTCCCTAAGGCCAGAGGGTACGAGCAGTACTTC.